Shown below are 16 T cell receptor beta chains from a single sample sequenced in a study of post-analysis software for immune sequencing data. Broader study findings: About five TRBV segments occurring more often in patients than controls included TRBV5-6, TRBV5-1 and TRBV20-1.

These TCRs' antigens remain unknown. Libraries were made from TCR beta cDNA, and they carried unique molecular identifiers. One entry per CDR3 protein results from TCRdb running MiXCR on the PCR reads. Of 650,000 to 850,000 distinct CDR3 sequences in the sample, roughly half were seen once. Sequencing was performed on blood. These receptors were obtained from a girl aged 5-17 years with multiple sclerosis.

This chain connects TRBV30 to TRBJ2-1; no definite D call. The V gene's germline CDR1 is GTSNPN and CDR2 SVGIG (reference sequence). The CDR3 extends over 10 amino acids. Trimming took off 5 bases at V and 5 bases at J, with 4 bases between the two ends. The CDR3 DNA is TGTGCCTGGGGGGACAATGAGCAGTTCTTC. Residues: CAWGDNEQFF.

The rearrangement links TRBV6-4 to TRBJ1-5; D is possibly TRBD1 (5 bases). Per germline, CDR1 MRHNA and CDR2 SNTAGT. The CDR3 extends over 17 amino acids. Deletions cut 5 bases from V and 0 bases from J, with 17 bases between. CDR3 bases: TGTGCCAGCAGTAGACCGGGGCTCGTGTATAGCAATCAGCCCCAGCATTTT. Translated: CASSRPGLVYSNQPQHF.

In DNA, the CDR3 is TGCAGCGTTGTGGGGGGGGGATCGGAGCGGGCCTACGAGCAGTACTTC. Protein sequence: CSVVGGGSERAYEQYF. This chain connects TRBV29-1 to TRBJ2-7, with 7 bases aligning to TRBD2. Germline lookup yields CDR1 SQVTM and CDR2 ANQGSEA. There are 16 residues in the CDR3. Trimming cost V 4 bases and J 2 bases; bases outside gene matches: 14.

The chain is built from TRBV19 and TRBJ1-5; D is uncertain. CDR3 size: 14 residues. Germline V gene sequence: CDR1 LNHDA, CDR2 SQIVND (reference sequence). V lost 1 base and J 5 bases, leaving 9 bases between the germline ends. As DNA, the CDR3 is TGTGCCAGTAGTATAGCGGGAAGGGATCAGCCCCAGCATTTT. Amino acid sequence: CASSIAGRDQPQHF.

The rearrangement links TRBV15 to TRBJ2-3, with TRBD1 identical over 9 bases. CDR1 is LNHNV, CDR2 YYDKDF, per germline (reference sequence). The CDR3 loop spans 15 amino acids. V was pared by 0 bases and J by 4 bases, with 2 bases of the junction left unmatched. This CDR3 reads CATSREGQGSDTQYF. In DNA form, the CDR3 reads TGTGCCACCAGCAGAGAGGGACAGGGATCAGATACGCAGTATTTT.

The chain recombines TRBV7-6 with TRBJ2-3; 10 bases agree with TRBD1. Per the germline V gene, CDR1 is SGHVS and CDR2 is FNYEAQ. With V trimmed by 5 bases and J by 5 bases, 4 bases remained unmatched. This CDR3 spans 14 amino acids. In nucleotides, the CDR3 is TGTGCCAGCAGCACGGGACAGGGGAAAGATACGCAGTATTTT. Translation: CASSTGQGKDTQYF.

The V gene is TRBV20-1, the J gene TRBJ2-2; TRBD2 matches 14 bases. V trimming: 2 bases; J trimming: 6 bases; junction bases outside the gene matches: 2. Per germline, CDR1 DFQATT and CDR2 SNEGSKA (reference sequence). This CDR3 region has 15 residues. CDR3 DNA sequence: TGCAGTGCTAGAAGACTAGCGGGAGGGGCCGGGGAGCTGTTTTTT. Translating it yields CSARRLAGGAGELFF.

The genes are TRBV7-9 and TRBJ2-6; D may correspond to TRBD1 or TRBD2 (5 bases each). V lost 5 bases to trimming and J lost 3 bases, with 11 bases between them. The CDR3 totals 15 residues. Looked up from germline, CDR1 is SEHNR and CDR2 is FQNEAQ (reference sequence). CDR3 region: CASSQGRYGANVLTF. CDR3 nucleotide sequence: TGTGCCAGCAGCCAGGGACGGTATGGGGCCAACGTCCTGACTTTC.

V is TRBV12-3 or TRBV12-4 and J is TRBJ1-4, with 9 bases identical to TRBD1. The V segment lost 4 bases and the J segment 8 bases; nucleotides outside the gene matches: 5. The CDR3 spans 14 residues. The CDR3 is CASSSTGGPEKLFF. In nucleotides, the CDR3 is TGTGCCAGCAGTTCGACAGGGGGGCCGGAAAAACTGTTTTTT.

This clonotype appeared a single time. The chain carries TRBV20-1 and TRBJ2-5; 7 nucleotides agree with TRBD1. The CDR3 covers 11 residues. Germline loops: CDR1 DFQATT, CDR2 SNEGSKA (reference sequence). V lost 0 bases and J lost 11; bases outside the gene matches: 3. The CDR3 sequence: CSARDGTEQYF. Written as DNA, the CDR3 is TGCAGTGCTAGAGACGGGACAGAGCAGTACTTC.

This chain links TRBV30 with TRBJ2-5; TRBD2 agrees at 15 bases. The germline V gene encodes CDR1 GTSNPN and CDR2 SVGIG (reference sequence). This CDR3 has 14 amino acids. V trimming: 8 bases; J trimming: 4 bases; junction bases outside the gene matches: 5. CDR3 in DNA: TGTGCCGGACTAGCGGGAGGGCCTGGAGAGACCCAGTACTTC. It codes for CAGLAGGPGETQYF.

This clonotype appeared a few times. V gene TRBV12-3 or TRBV12-4 combines with J gene TRBJ2-7, with D possibly TRBD2 on 6 matching bases. The CDR3 contains 14 residues. Trimming cost V 8 bases and J 3 bases, with 17 bases left between them. The CDR3 here is CASGGVAHDYEQYF. The CDR3 DNA follows: TGTGCCAGCGGAGGGGTTGCCCACGACTACGAGCAGTACTTC.

This clonotype came up a few times. The rearrangement joins TRBV20-1 to TRBJ1-2, with D possibly being TRBD1 (5 bases). V gave up 6 bases and J gave up 5 bases, with 19 bases separating them. In germline, CDR1 is DFQATT, CDR2 SNEGSKA (reference sequence). The CDR3 runs to 14 residues. In nucleotides, the CDR3 is TGCAGTGCCACACCCTTCGACAGAACGTATGGCTACACCTTC. Translating gives CSATPFDRTYGYTF.

Notes on this clonotype: A junction boundary mismatches the germline segment, possibly from a read error. The genes are TRBV4-1 and TRBJ2-3; 9 bases line up with TRBD2. CDR3 size: 17 residues. The germline gives CDR1 MGHRA, CDR2 YSYEKL. CDR3 loop: CAGSQVTTSGSTDTQYF. CDR3 nucleotides: TGCGCCGGCAGCCAAGTGACTACTAGCGGGAGCACAGATACGCAGTATTTT.

This clonotype was recorded a few times. The J gene is TRBJ2-1, the V gene TRBV20-1, with D unresolved. In germline, CDR1 is DFQATT, CDR2 SNEGSKA (reference sequence). The CDR3 totals 14 residues. V lost 4 bases and J lost 6, with 16 bases in between. This chain's CDR3 is CSATRYGRGNEQFF. The CDR3 DNA reads TGCAGTGCTACCCGCTACGGTAGAGGCAATGAGCAGTTCTTC.

The rearrangement joins TRBV12-3 or TRBV12-4 to TRBJ2-6; TRBD1 might be the D (5 bases). The V end lost 5 bases, the J end lost 0 bases, and 14 bases lay between the germline ends. The CDR3 consists of 17 residues. The CDR3 protein is CASSQLPRASGANVLTF. DNA for the CDR3: TGTGCCAGCAGTCAATTGCCCAGGGCCTCTGGGGCCAACGTCCTGACTTTC.